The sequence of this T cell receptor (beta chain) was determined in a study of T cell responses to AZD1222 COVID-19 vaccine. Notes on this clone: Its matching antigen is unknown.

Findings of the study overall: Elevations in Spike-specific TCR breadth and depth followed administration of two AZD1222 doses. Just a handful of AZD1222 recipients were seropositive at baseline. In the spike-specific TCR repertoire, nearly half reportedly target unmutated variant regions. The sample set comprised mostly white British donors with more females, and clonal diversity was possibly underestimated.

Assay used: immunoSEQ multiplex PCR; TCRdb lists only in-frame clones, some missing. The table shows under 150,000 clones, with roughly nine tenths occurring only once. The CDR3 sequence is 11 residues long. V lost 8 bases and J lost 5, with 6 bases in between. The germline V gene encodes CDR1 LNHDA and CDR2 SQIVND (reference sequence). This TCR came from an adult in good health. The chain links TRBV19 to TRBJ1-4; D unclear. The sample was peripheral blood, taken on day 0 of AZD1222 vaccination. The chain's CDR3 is CASAWNEKLFF. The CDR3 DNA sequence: TGTGCCAGTGCCTGGAATGAAAAACTGTTTTTT.